This T cell receptor beta chain was sequenced for a study of blood T cell repertoires in COVID-19. Looking at the study overall: COVID-19 samples collected from the United States, Italy and Spain covered acute and convalescent phases.

CDR1 is SQVTM, CDR2 ANQGSEA, per germline. Trimming removed 4 bases at V and 2 bases at J, with 6 bases between. The CDR3 is made up of 13 amino acids. The authors' processing: Amplification with reference gene primers provided the estimates of nucleated cell counts. TCRdb's table, derived via immunoSEQ multiplex PCR, lists solely in-frame clones and lacks some. For V, J and clone size, that table is used; D and trimming come from the DNA. Found here are about 59,000 clones, around 67% of them singletons; the top ten hold around 14%. The J gene is TRBJ2-6, the V gene TRBV29-1; D gene uncertain. The source is an older woman with acute or convalescent COVID-19. The sequencing sample was made of peripheral blood. CDR3 protein: CSVVYAGANVLTF. CDR3 DNA: TGCAGCGTTGTTTATGCTGGGGCCAACGTCCTGACTTTC. The full variable domain, its missing parts supplied by reference TRBV29-1 and TRBJ2-6, is SAVISQKPSRDICQRGTSLTIQCQVDSQVTMMFWYRQQPGQSLTLIATANQGSEATYESGFVIDKFPISRPNLTFSTLTVSNMSPEDSSIYLCSVVYAGANVLTFGAGSRLTVL.